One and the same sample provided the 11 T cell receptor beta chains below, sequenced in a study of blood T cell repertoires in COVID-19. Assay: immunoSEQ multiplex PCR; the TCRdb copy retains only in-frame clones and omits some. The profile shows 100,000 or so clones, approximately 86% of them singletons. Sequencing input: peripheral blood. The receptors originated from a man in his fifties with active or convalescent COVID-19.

As DNA, the CDR3 is TGTGCCAGCAGCTTAGGGCTAGACTTTGCCGGGGAGCTGTTTTTT. Its translation: CASSLGLDFAGELFF. The chain uses TRBV7-6 and TRBJ2-2; D is uncertain. V dropped 1 base and J dropped 6 bases, with 12 bases sitting between them. The CDR3 has 15 amino acids. CDR1 is SGHVS, CDR2 FNYEAQ, per germline.

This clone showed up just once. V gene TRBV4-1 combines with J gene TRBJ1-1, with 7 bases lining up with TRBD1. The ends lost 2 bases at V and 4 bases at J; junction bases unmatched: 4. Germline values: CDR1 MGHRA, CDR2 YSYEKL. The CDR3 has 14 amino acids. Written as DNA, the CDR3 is TGCGCCAGCAGCCAACCAGCAGGGGGCACTGAAGCTTTCTTT. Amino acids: CASSQPAGGTEAFF.

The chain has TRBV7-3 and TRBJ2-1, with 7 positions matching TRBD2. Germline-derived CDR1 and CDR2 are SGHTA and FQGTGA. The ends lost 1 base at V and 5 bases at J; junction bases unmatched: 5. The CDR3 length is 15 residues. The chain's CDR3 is CASSLRTRRDNEQFF. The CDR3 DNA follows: TGTGCCAGCAGCTTAAGGACTAGACGAGACAATGAGCAGTTCTTC. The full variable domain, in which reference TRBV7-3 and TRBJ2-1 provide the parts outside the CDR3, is GAGVSQTPSNKVTEKGKYVELRCDPISGHTALYWYRQSLGQGPEFLIYFQGTGAADDSGLPNDRFFAVRPEGSVSTLKIQRTERGDSAVYLCASSLRTRRDNEQFFGPGTRLTVL.

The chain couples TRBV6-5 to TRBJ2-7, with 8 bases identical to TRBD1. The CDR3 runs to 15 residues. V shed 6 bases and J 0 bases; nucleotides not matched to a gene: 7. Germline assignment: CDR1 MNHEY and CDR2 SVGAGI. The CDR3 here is CASSPGQADSYEQYF. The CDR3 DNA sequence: TGTGCCAGCAGCCCGGGACAGGCCGACTCCTACGAGCAGTACTTC.

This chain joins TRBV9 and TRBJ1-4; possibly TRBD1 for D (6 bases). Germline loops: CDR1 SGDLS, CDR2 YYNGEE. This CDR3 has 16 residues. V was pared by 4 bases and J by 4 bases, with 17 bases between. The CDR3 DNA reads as TGTGCCAGCAGCCACAGCGGGGGGCAGGGTAATGAAAAACTGTTTTTT. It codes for CASSHSGGQGNEKLFF. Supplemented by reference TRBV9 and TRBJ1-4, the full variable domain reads DSGVTQTPKHLITATGQRVTLRCSPRSGDLSVYWYQQSLDQGLQFLIQYYNGEERAKGNILERFSAQQFPDLHSELNLSSLELGDSALYFCASSHSGGQGNEKLFFGSGTQLSVL.

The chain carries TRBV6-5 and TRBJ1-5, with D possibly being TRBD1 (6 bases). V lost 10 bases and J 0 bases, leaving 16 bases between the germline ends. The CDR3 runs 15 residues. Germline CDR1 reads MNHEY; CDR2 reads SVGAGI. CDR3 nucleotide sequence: TGTGCCACTAGGACAGCAATTTATAGCAATCAGCCCCAGCATTTT. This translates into CATRTAIYSNQPQHF.

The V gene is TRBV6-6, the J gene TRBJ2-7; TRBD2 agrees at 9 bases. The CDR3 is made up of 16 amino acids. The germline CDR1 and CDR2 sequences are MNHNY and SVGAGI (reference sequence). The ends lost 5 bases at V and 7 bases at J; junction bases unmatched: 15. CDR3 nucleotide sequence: TGTGCCAGCAGTAATCAGGCGACTAGCGGCGTTGGGGAGCAGTACTTC. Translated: CASSNQATSGVGEQYF.

The CDR3 nucleotides are TGTGCCAGCAGTTTTCCGACAGGGGACAACACTGAAGCTTTCTTT. Its translation: CASSFPTGDNTEAFF. V is TRBV5-4 and J is TRBJ1-1; TRBD1 agrees at 8 bases. The germline V gene has CDR1 SGHNT and CDR2 YYREEE (reference sequence). The CDR3 loop spans 15 amino acids. After removal of 5 bases from V and 2 bases from J, the junction contained 8 bases not matched to a gene.

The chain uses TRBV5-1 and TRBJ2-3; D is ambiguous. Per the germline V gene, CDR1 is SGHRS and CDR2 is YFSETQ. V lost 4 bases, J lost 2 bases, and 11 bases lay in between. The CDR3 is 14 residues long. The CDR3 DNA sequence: TGCGCCAGCAGCCCCCCAATTTCCACAGATACGCAGTATTTT. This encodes CASSPPISTDTQYF.

CDR3 residues: CASSLGQITDTQYF. The CDR3 DNA is TGCGCCAGCAGCTTGGGACAGATAACAGATACGCAGTATTTT. The rearrangement uses TRBV5-1 and TRBJ2-3, with D possibly matching TRBD1 (5 bases). This CDR3 spans 14 amino acids. Trimming left V 0 bases short and J 3 bases short, with 8 bases between. CDR1 is SGHRS, CDR2 YFSETQ, per germline.

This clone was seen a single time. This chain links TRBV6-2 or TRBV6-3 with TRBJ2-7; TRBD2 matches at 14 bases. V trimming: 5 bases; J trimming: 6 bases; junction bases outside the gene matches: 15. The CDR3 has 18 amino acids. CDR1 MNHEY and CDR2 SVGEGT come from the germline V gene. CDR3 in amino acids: CASSKIPGLAGVSVEQYF. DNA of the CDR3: TGTGCCAGCAGTAAGATTCCGGGACTAGCGGGAGTTTCTGTCGAGCAGTACTTC.